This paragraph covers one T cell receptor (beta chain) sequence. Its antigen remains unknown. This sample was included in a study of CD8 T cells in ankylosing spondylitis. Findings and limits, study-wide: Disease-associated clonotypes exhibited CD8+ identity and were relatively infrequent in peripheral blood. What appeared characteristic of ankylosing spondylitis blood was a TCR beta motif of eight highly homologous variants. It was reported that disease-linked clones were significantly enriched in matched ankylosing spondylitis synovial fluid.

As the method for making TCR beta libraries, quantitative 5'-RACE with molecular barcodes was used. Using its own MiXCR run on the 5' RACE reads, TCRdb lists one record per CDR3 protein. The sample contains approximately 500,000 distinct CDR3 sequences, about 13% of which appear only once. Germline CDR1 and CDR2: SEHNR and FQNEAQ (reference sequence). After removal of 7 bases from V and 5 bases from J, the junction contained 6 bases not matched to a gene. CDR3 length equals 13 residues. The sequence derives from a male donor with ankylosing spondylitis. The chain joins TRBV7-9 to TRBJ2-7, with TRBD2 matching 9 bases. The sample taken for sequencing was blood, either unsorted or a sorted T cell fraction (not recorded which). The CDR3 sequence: CASNSGRNDEQYF. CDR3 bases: TGTGCCAGCAATAGCGGGAGAAACGACGAGCAGTACTTC.